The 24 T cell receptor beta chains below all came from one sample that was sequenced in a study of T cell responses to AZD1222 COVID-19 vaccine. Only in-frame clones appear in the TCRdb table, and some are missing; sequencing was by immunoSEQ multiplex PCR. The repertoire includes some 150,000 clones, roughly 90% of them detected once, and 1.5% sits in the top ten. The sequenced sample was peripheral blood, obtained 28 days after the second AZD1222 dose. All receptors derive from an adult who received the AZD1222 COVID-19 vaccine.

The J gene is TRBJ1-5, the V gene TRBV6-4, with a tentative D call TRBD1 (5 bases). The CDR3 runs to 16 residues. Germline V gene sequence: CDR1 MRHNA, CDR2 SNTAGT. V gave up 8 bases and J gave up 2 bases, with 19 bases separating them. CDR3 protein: CASRCTQGFGNQPQHF. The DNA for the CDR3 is TGTGCCAGCCGGTGCACCCAGGGTTTTGGCAATCAGCCCCAGCATTTT.

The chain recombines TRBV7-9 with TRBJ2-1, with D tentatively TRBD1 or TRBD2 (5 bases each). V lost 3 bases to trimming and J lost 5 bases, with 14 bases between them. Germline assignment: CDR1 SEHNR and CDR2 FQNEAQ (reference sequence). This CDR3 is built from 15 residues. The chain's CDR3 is CASSFPRGRNNEQFF. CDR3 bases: TGTGCCAGCAGCTTCCCTCGGGGCCGGAACAATGAGCAGTTCTTC.

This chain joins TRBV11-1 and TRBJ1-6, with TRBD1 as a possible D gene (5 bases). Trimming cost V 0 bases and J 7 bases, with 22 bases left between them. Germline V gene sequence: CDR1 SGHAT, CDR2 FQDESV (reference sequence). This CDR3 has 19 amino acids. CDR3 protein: CASSLALRGRHSPNSPLHF. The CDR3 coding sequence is TGTGCCAGCAGCTTAGCGCTGAGGGGCCGGCACAGCCCCAATTCACCCCTCCACTTT.

CDR3 nucleotides: TGTGCCAGCAGCGTGTTCGGGACCCAAGAGACCCAGTACTTC. It yields the protein CASSVFGTQETQYF. V gene TRBV14 combines with J gene TRBJ2-5, with D perhaps assigned TRBD1 or TRBD2 (5 bases each). V was trimmed by 5 bases and J by 1 base, leaving 11 bases between them. Germline loops: CDR1 SGHDN, CDR2 FVKESK. The CDR3 sequence is 14 residues long.

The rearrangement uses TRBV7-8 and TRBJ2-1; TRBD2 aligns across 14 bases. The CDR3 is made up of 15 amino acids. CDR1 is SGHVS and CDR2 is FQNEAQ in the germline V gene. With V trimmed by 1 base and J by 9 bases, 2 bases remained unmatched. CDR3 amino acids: CASSLEGLAGVEQFF. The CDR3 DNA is TGTGCCAGCAGCTTAGAGGGACTAGCGGGAGTTGAGCAGTTCTTC. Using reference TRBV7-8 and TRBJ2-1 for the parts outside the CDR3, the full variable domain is GAGVSQSPRYKVAKRGQDVALRCDPISGHVSLFWYQQALGQGPEFLTYFQNEAQLDKSGLPSDRFFAERPEGSVSTLKIQRTQQEDSAVYLCASSLEGLAGVEQFFGPGTRLTVL.

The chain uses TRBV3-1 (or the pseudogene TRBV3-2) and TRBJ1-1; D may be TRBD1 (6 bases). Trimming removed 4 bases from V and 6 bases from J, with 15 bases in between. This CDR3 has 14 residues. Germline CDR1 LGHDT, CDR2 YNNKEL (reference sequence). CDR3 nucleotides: TGTGCCAGCAGCCTCGTGGGGCCAGGGGCTGAAGCTTTCTTT. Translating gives CASSLVGPGAEAFF.

The CDR3 nucleotides read TGTGCCAGCAACGAGTATTCGGGCAATGAGCAGTTCTTC. This sequence encodes CASNEYSGNEQFF. The chain carries TRBV6-5 and TRBJ2-1; D call uncertain. Trimming removed 7 bases from V and 6 bases from J, with 13 bases in between. The CDR3 length is 13 residues. Germline CDR1 reads MNHEY; CDR2 reads SVGAGI.

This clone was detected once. CDR3 loop: CASSYHEPSYEQYF. DNA of the CDR3: TGTGCCAGCAGTTACCATGAACCCTCCTACGAGCAGTACTTC. This rearrangement joins TRBV6-7 to TRBJ2-7; no clear D gene. TRBV6-7 is identified as an open reading frame with a role that is uncertain. Trimming removed 2 bases from V and 0 bases from J, with 8 bases in between. The CDR3 spans 14 residues.

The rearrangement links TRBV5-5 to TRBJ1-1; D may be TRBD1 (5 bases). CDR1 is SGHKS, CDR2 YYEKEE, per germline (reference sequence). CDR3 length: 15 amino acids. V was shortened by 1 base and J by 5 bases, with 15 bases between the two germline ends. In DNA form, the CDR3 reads TGTGCCAGCAGCTTGCCCACGAGGGGTGTAACTGAAGCTTTCTTT. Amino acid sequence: CASSLPTRGVTEAFF.

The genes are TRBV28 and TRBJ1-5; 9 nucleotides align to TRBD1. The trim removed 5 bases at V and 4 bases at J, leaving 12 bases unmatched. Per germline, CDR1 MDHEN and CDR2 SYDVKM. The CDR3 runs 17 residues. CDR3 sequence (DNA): TGTGCCAGCAGTAGCCAAACAGGGGGCTGGAAAAATCAGCCCCAGCATTTT. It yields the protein CASSSQTGGWKNQPQHF.

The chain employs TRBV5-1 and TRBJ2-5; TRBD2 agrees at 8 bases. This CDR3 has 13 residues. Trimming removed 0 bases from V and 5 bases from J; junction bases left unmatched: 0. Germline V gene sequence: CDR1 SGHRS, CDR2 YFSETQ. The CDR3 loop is CASSLASGETQYF. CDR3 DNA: TGCGCCAGCAGCTTGGCTAGCGGGGAGACCCAGTACTTC.

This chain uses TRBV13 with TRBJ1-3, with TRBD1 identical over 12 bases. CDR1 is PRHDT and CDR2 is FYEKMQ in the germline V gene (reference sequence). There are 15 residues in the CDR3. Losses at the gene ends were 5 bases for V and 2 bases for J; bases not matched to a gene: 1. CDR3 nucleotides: TGTGCCAGCAGCAGGGACAGGGGGCCTGGAAACACCATATATTTT. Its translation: CASSRDRGPGNTIYF. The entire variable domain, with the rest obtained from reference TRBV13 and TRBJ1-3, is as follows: AAGVIQSPRHLIKEKRETATLKCYPIPRHDTVYWYQQGPGQDPQFLISFYEKMQSDKGSIPDRFSAQQFSDYHSELNMSSLELGDSALYFCASSRDRGPGNTIYFGEGSWLTVV.

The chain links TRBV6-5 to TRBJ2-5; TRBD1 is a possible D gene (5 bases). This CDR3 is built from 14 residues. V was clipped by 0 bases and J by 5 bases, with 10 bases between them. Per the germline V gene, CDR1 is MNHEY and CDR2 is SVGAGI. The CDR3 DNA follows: TGTGCCAGCAGTTACTCTCAGGGTCGGGAGACCCAGTACTTC. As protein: CASSYSQGRETQYF.

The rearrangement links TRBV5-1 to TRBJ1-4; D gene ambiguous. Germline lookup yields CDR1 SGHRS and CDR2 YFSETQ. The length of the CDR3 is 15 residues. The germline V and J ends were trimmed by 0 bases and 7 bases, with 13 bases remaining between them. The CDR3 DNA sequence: TGCGCCAGCAGCTTGGCCGAAGCACCTTTTGAAAAACTGTTTTTT. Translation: CASSLAEAPFEKLFF. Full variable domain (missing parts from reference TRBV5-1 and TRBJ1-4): KAGVTQTPRYLIKTRGQQVTLSCSPISGHRSVSWYQQTPGQGLQFLFEYFSETQRNKGNFPGRFSGRQFSNSRSEMNVSTLELGDSALYLCASSLAEAPFEKLFFGSGTQLSVL.

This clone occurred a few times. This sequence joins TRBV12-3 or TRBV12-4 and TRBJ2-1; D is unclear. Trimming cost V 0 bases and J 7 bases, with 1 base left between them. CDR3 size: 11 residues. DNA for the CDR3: TGTGCCAGCAGTTTAGCGAATGAGCAGTTCTTC. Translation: CASSLANEQFF.

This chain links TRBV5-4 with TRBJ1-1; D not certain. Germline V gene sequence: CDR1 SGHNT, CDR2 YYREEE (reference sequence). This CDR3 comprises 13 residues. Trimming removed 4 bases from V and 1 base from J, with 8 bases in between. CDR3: CASSPHPNTEAFF. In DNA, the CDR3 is TGTGCCAGCAGCCCACACCCGAACACTGAAGCTTTCTTT.

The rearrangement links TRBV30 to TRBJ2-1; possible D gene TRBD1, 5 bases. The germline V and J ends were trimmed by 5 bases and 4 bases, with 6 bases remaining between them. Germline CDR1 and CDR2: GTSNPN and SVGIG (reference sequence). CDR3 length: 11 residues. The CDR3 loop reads CAWHRYNEQFF. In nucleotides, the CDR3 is TGTGCCTGGCACAGGTACAATGAGCAGTTCTTC.

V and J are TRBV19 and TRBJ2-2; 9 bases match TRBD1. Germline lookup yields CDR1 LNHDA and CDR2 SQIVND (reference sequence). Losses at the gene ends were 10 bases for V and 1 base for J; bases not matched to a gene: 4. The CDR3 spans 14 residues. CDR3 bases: TGTGCCACCTCGGGACAGGGGAACACCGGGGAGCTGTTTTTT. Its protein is CATSGQGNTGELFF.

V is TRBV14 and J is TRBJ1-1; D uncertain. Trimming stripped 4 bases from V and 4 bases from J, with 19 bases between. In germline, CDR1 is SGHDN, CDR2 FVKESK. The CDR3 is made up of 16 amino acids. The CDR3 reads CASSPRKGGGGTEAFF. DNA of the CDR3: TGTGCCAGCAGCCCCCGTAAGGGAGGTGGAGGCACTGAAGCTTTCTTT.

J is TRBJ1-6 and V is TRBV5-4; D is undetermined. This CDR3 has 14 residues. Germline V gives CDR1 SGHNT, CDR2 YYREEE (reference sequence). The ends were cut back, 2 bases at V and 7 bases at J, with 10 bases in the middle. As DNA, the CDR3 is TGTGCCAGCAGCTTTATGGGAGTGAATTCACCCCTCCACTTT. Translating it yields CASSFMGVNSPLHF.

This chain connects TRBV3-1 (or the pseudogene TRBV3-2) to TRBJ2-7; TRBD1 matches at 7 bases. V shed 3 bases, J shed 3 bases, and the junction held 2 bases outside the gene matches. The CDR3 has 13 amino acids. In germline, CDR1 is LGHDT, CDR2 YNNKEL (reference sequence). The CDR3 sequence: CASSQRQGYEQYF. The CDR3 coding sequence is TGTGCCAGCAGCCAGAGACAGGGCTACGAGCAGTACTTC.

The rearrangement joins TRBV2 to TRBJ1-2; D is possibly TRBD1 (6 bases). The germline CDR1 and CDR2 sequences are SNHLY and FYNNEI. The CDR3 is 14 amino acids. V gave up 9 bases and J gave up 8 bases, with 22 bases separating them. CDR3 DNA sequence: TGTGCCAGTCTCAGGGGAGGGGCAGCTGGCGGCTACACCTTC. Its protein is CASLRGGAAGGYTF.

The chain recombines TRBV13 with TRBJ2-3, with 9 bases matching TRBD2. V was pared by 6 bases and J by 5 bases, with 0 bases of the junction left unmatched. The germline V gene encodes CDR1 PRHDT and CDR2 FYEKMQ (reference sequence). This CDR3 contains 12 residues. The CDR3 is CASSSGRDTQYF. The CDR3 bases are TGTGCCAGCAGTAGCGGGAGAGATACGCAGTATTTT.

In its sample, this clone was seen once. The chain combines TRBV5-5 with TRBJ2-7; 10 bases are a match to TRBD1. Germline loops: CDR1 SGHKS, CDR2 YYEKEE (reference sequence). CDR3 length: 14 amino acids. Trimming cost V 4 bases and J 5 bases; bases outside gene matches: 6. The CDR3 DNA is TGTGCCAGCAGCACCGGGACAGGGGCTAACGAGCAGTACTTC. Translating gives CASSTGTGANEQYF.